This TCR beta chain appears in the sequencing data of a study of T cells expressing NK-cell markers. Across the whole study: There were seven HCMV-seropositive donors and one seronegative donor among the eight sequenced. Study results and limitations: Dominant NKG2C+ clonotypes made up about 1.0-7.5% of CD8+ T cells in a handful of donors. Topping the CD3+CD56-NKG2C+ fraction as well were these clonotypes, in a handful of donors.

This CDR3 has 13 amino acids. CDR1 LNHDA and CDR2 SQIVND come from the germline V gene (reference sequence). Concerning this clonotype: The antigen remains undetermined.

TCRdb reworked the 5' RACE reads into one entry per CDR3 protein, no DNA. Its table records about 460,000 distinct CDR3 sequences. The chain links TRBV19 to TRBJ2-3. Material for sequencing was blood T cells: a sorted CD56 or NKG2C T cell subset, CD4+ or CD8+ T cells, or bulk PBMC T cells (not recorded which). The clonotype comes from a woman in her fifties or sixties in good health. The CDR3 spells CASSTTRTDTQYF.